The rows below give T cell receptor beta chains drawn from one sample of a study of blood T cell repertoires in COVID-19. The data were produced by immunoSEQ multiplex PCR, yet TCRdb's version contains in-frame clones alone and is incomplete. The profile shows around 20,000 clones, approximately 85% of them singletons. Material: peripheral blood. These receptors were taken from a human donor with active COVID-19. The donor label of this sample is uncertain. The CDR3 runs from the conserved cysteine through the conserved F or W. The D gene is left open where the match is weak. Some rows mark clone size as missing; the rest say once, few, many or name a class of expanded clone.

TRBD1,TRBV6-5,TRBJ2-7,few,TGTGCCAGCAGTTACTACTCGGACAGGCCCCCCTACGAGCAGTACTTC,CASSYYSDRPPYEQYF
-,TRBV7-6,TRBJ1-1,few,TGTGCCAGCAGCCCCCCGTTGAGGGGGTCGTTGAACACTGAAGCTTTCTTT,CASSPPLRGSLNTEAFF
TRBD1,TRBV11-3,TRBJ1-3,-,TGTGCCAGCACCACGACAGGGGCAACTGGAAACACCATATATTTT,CASTTTGATGNTIYF
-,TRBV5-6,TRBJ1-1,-,TGTGCCAGCAGCAGGGGACTGATGAACACTGAAGCTTTCTTT,CASSRGLMNTEAFF
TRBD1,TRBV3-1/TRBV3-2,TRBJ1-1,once,TGTGCCAGCACCGACGGGGACAGGGGGAACACTGAAGCTTTCTTT,CASTDGDRGNTEAFF
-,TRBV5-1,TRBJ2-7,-,TGCGCCAGCAGCTCGGGACACTTACCCTACGAGCAGTACTTC,CASSSGHLPYEQYF
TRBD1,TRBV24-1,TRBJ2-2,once,TGTGCCACCAGTGCAGGCCCGGGACAGGGTACCACCGGGGAGCTGTTTTTT,CATSAGPGQGTTGELFF
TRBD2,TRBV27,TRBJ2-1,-,TGTGCCAGCAGTACTAGCGAGAGCTCCTACAATGAGCAGTTCTTC,CASSTSESSYNEQFF
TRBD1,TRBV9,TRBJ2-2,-,TGTGCCAGCAGCCTCAGACAGGGAATAAACACCGGGGAGCTGTTTTTT,CASSLRQGINTGELFF
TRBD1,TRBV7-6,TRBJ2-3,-,TGTGCCAGCAGCCCGCCACGCAGACAGGGGGCGGTTAGCACAGATACGCAGTATTTT,CASSPPRRQGAVSTDTQYF
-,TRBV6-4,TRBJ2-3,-,TGTGCCAGCAGTGGGGCCTCCGGGGCGCAGTATTTT,CASSGASGAQYF
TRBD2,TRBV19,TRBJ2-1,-,TGTGCCAGTACCTTTAGCGGGGGAAGCTCCTACAATGAGCAGTTCTTC,CASTFSGGSSYNEQFF
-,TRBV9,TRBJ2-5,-,TGTGCCAGCAGCGTAGGGTCGCCAACTCAAGAGACCCAGTACTTC,CASSVGSPTQETQYF
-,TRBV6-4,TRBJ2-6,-,TGTGCCAGCAGTGCCCAATCTGGGGCCAACGTCCTGACTTTC,CASSAQSGANVLTF
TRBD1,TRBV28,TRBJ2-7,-,TGTGCCAGCAGTTTAGGGACAGGGGGCTACGAGCAGTACTTC,CASSLGTGGYEQYF
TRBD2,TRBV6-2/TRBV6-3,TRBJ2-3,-,TGTGCCAGCAGTTTCGCGGGGGGCACAGATACGCAGTATTTT,CASSFAGGTDTQYF
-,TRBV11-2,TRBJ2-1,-,TGTGCCAGCAGCCCGCCGGGGGAACGGGTTGATGAGCAGTTCTTC,CASSPPGERVDEQFF
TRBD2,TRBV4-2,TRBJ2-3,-,TGTGCCAGCAGCCACAGGACTAGCGGGCGCACAGATACGCAGTATTTT,CASSHRTSGRTDTQYF
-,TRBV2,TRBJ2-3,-,TGTGCCAGCCGAGTAGGGGCGAGAGATACGCAGTATTTT,CASRVGARDTQYF
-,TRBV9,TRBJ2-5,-,TGTGCCAGCAGCGTAGTAAGTACTATTCATCTCGGGGGAAGGGAGACCCAGTACTTC,CASSVVSTIHLGGRETQYF
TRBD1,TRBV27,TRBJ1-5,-,TGTGCCAGCAGACAGGACAGGGCAGGCAATCAGCCCCAGCATTTT,CASRQDRAGNQPQHF
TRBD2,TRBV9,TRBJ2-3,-,TGTGCCAGCAGTGCTAGCGGGTCCCTTCTAGCAGATACGCAGTATTTT,CASSASGSLLADTQYF
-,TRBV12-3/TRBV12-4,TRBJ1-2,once,TGTGCCAGCAGTTTAACTCCCAACTATGGCTACACCTTC,CASSLTPNYGYTF
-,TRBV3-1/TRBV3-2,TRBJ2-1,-,TGTGCCAGCAAGTTGGAGGGTTCGGATGAGCAGTTCTTC,CASKLEGSDEQFF
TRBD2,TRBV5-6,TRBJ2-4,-,TGTGCCACCTCCGGGGGGGGAAAGACTCAGTACTTC,CATSGGGKTQYF
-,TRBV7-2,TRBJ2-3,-,TGTGCCAGCAGCTTATTCATTAGCACAGATACGCAGTATTTT,CASSLFISTDTQYF
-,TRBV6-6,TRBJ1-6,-,TGTGCCAGCAGTCCGAGGGTGGAGGGTCATTCACCCCTCCACTTT,CASSPRVEGHSPLHF
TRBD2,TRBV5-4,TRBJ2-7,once,TGTGCCAGCAGCTTAGCGGGGCCCACCTCCTACGAGCAGTACTTC,CASSLAGPTSYEQYF
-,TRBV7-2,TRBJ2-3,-,TGTGCCAGCCGATACAGCGGGCCTAGCACAGATACGCAGTATTTT,CASRYSGPSTDTQYF
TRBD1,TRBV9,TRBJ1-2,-,TGTGCCAGCAGCGTAGAGGGACAGGGAGCCTATGGCTACACCTTC,CASSVEGQGAYGYTF
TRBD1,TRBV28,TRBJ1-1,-,TGTGCCAGCAGTTTAGGGGGACAGGGAGCGGTAGCTTTCTTT,CASSLGGQGAVAFF
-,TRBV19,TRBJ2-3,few,TGTGCCAGTAGCTCGGCGGGCCCCACAGATACGCAGTATTTT,CASSSAGPTDTQYF
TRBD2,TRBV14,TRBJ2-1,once,TGTGCCAGCGGACTAGCGGGGGCAAATGAGCAGTTCTTC,CASGLAGANEQFF
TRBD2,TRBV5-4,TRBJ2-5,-,TGTGCCAGCAGCTTGGGAGGGACTACCAAAGAGACCCAGTACTTC,CASSLGGTTKETQYF
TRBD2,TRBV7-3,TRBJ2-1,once,TGTGCCAGCAGCTCGGGGGGAGGTGAGCAGTTCTTC,CASSSGGGEQFF
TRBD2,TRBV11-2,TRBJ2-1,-,TGTGCCAGCAGCCCCGGGACTAGCGGGAGTAATGAGCAGTTCTTC,CASSPGTSGSNEQFF
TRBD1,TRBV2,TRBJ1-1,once,TGTGCCAGCAGTACCCGGGACAGCAAAGCTTTCTTT,CASSTRDSKAFF
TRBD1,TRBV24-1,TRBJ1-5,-,TGTGCCACCAGTGATTTCGACAGGGGCAATCAGCCCCAGCATTTT,CATSDFDRGNQPQHF
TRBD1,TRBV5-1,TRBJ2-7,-,TGCGCCAGCAGCTTGACCGGGACAGGGTTCGACGAGCAGTACTTC,CASSLTGTGFDEQYF
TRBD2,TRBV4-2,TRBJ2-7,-,TGTGCCAGCAGCCAAGAGCTAGCGGGGGCCTACGAGCAGTACTTC,CASSQELAGAYEQYF